This TCR beta chain was captured in a study of shared T cell receptors in the human thymus. The CDR3 has 16 amino acids. Germline CDR1 reads SGHAT; CDR2 reads FQNNGV. V lost 5 bases and J 2 bases, leaving 18 bases between the germline ends. TCRdb keeps only in-frame clones here, not all; method: immunoSEQ multiplex PCR. The table has hundreds of thousands of clones, around 78% seen once. The same sample was also used in a study of human thymus T cells. That investigation notes: The people who donated were healthy Finnish babies having corrective surgery for congenital heart defects. Thymus specimens were resections from corrective heart surgery. Related work found strong thymic repertoire overlap between unrelated individuals.

This chain joins TRBV11-2 and TRBJ1-2; a possible D gene is TRBD1 (6 bases). Sequencing was carried out using thymocytes. The sequence was collected from a boy under two years old with a congenital heart defect. The CDR3: CASSPFETGTNYGYTF. DNA of the CDR3: TGTGCCAGCAGCCCCTTTGAGACGGGGACAAACTATGGCTACACCTTC.